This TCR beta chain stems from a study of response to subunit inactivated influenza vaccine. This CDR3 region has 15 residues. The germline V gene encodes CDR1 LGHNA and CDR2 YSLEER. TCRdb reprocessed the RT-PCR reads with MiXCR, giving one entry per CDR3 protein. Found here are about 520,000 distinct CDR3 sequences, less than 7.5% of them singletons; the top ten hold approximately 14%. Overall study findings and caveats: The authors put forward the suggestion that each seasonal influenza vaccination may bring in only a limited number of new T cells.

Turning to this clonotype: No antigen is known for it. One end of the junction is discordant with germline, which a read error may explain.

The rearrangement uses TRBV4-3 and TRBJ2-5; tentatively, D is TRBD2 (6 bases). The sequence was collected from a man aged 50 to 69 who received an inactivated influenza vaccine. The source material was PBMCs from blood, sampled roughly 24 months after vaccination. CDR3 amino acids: CTSSLTWRGKETQYF. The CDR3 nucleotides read TGCACCAGCAGCCTGACTTGGCGGGGTAAAGAGACCCAGTACTTC.